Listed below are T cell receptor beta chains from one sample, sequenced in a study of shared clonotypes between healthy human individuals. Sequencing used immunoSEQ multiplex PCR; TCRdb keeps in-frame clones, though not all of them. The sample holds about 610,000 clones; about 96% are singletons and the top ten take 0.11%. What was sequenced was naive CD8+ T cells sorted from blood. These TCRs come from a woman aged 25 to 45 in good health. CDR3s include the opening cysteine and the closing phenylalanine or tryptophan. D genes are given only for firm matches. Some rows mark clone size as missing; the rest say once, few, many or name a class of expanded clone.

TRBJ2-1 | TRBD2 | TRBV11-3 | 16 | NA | CASSGYEPSGRGEQFF | TGTGCCAGCAGCGGATATGAGCCTAGCGGGAGGGGTGAGCAGTTCTTC
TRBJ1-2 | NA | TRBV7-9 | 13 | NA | CASSLYGAYGYTF | TGTGCCAGCAGCTTATATGGGGCGTATGGCTACACCTTC
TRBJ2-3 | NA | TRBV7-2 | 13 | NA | CASSASPEDTQYF | TGTGCCAGCAGCGCCTCCCCAGAAGATACGCAGTATTTT
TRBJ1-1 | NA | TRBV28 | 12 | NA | CASREMNTEAFF | TGTGCCAGCAGGGAGATGAACACTGAAGCTTTCTTT
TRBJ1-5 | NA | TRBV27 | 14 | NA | CASSLTVSNQPQHF | TGTGCCAGCAGTTTAACGGTTAGCAATCAGCCCCAGCATTTT
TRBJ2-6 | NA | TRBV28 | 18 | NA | CASSLIALRLSGANVLTF | TGTGCCAGCAGTTTGATTGCCCTACGACTCTCTGGGGCCAACGTCCTGACTTTC
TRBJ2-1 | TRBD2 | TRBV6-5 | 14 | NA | CASSYSLAGGEQFF | TGTGCCAGCAGTTACTCACTAGCGGGGGGTGAGCAGTTCTTC
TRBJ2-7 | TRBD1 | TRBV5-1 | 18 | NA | CASSLEALSDRADYEQYF | TGCGCCAGCAGCTTGGAAGCCCTCTCGGACAGGGCCGACTACGAGCAGTACTTC
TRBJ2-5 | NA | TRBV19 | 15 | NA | CASHPLAGPQETQYF | TGTGCCAGTCACCCCCTGGCAGGACCCCAAGAGACCCAGTACTTC
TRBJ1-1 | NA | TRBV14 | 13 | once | CASSEWMNTEAFF | TGTGCCAGCAGCGAGTGGATGAACACTGAAGCTTTCTTT
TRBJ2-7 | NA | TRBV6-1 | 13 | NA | CASINTGSYEQYF | TGTGCCAGCATAAATACAGGGTCCTACGAGCAGTACTTC
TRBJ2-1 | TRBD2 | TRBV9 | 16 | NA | CASSAPTSGTENEQFF | TGTGCCAGCAGCGCCCCGACTAGCGGGACCGAGAATGAGCAGTTCTTC
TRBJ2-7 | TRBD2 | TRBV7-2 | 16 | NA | CASSLRLAGRLGEQYF | TGTGCCAGCAGCTTGAGACTAGCCGGGCGGTTGGGCGAGCAGTACTTC
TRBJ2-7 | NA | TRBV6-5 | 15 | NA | CASSYSTATSYEQYF | TGTGCCAGCAGTTATTCGACAGCCACCTCCTACGAGCAGTACTTC
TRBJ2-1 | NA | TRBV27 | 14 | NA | CASSFGLGKNEQFF | TGTGCCAGCAGTTTTGGGTTAGGTAAAAATGAGCAGTTCTTC
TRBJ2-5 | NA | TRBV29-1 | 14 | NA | CSVEDEVRWKTQYF | TGCAGCGTTGAAGACGAAGTCCGGTGGAAGACCCAGTACTTC
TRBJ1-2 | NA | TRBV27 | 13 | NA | CASSPGVHYGYTF | TGTGCCAGCAGCCCGGGCGTACACTATGGCTACACCTTC
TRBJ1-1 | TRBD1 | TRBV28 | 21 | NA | CASSKTITGRDSPHLNTEAFF | TGTGCCAGCAGCAAAACCATAACCGGCCGGGACAGCCCCCACTTGAACACTGAAGCTTTCTTT
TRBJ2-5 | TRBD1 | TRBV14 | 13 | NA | CASSQVRGPRQYF | TGTGCCAGCAGCCAAGTCAGGGGGCCACGGCAGTACTTC
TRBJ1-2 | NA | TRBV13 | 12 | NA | CASSEREYGYTF | TGTGCCAGCAGCGAACGGGAGTATGGCTACACCTTC
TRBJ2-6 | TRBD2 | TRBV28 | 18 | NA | CASSSGPGRAAGANVLTF | TGTGCCAGCAGTTCGGGGCCTGGGAGGGCCGCAGGGGCCAACGTCCTGACTTTC
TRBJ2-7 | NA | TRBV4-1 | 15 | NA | CASSQSARSSYEQYF | TGCGCCAGCAGCCAAAGTGCTCGGAGCTCCTACGAGCAGTACTTC
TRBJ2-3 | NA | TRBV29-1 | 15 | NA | CSVEGARVVPDTQYF | TGCAGCGTTGAAGGGGCCAGGGTTGTCCCAGATACGCAGTATTTT
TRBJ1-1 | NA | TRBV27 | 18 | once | CASSLSPSRPDMNTEAFF | TGTGCCAGCAGTTTATCCCCCTCCCGGCCTGATATGAACACTGAAGCTTTCTTT
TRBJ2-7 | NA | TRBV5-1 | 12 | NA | CASNPRGGEQYF | TGCGCCAGCAACCCTAGGGGTGGCGAGCAGTACTTC
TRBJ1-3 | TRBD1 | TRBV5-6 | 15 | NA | CASSLLGTGGNTIYF | TGTGCCAGCAGCTTGCTTGGGACAGGGGGAAACACCATATATTTT
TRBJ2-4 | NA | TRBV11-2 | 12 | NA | CASSSSENIQYF | TGTGCCAGCAGCTCCTCGGAAAACATTCAGTACTTC
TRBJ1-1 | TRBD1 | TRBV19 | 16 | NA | CASSPIFPDRVGEAFF | TGTGCCAGTAGTCCGATATTCCCGGACAGGGTGGGTGAAGCTTTCTTT
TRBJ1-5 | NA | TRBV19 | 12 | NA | CASTVGVQPQHF | TGTGCCAGTACTGTGGGTGTTCAGCCCCAGCATTTT
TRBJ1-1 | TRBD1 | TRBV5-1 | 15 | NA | CASSYGQGMNTEAFF | TGCGCCAGCAGCTATGGACAGGGAATGAACACTGAAGCTTTCTTT
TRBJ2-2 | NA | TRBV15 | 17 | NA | CATSNSFGGMNTGELFF | TGTGCCACCAGCAATTCTTTTGGCGGGATGAACACCGGGGAGCTGTTTTTT
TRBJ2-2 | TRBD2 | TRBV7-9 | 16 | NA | CASSSGTSGRRGELFF | TGTGCCAGCAGCTCCGGGACTAGCGGGAGACGCGGGGAGCTGTTTTTT
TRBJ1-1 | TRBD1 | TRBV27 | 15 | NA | CASRTQGGGNTEAFF | TGTGCCAGCCGTACTCAGGGAGGGGGCAACACTGAAGCTTTCTTT
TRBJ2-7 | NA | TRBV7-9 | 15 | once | CASSPLAGTAYEQYF | TGTGCCAGCAGCCCTCTGGCGGGCACAGCCTACGAGCAGTACTTC
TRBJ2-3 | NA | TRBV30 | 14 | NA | CAWSDDDSTDTQYF | TGTGCCTGGAGTGACGACGATAGCACAGATACGCAGTATTTT
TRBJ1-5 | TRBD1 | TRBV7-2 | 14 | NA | CASSSLTGTQPQHF | TGTGCCAGCAGCTCATTGACAGGGACTCAGCCCCAGCATTTT
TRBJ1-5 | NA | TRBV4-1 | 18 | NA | CASSQGFRTTYSNQPQHF | TGCGCCAGCAGCCAAGGGTTCCGCACAACTTATAGCAATCAGCCCCAGCATTTT
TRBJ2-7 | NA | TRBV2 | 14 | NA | CASSVGGGTYEQYF | TGTGCCAGCAGTGTAGGTGGGGGAACTTACGAGCAGTACTTC
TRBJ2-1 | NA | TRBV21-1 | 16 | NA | CATGTSGLECYNEQFF | TGTGCCACCGGGACTAGCGGACTCGAATGTTACAATGAGCAGTTCTTC
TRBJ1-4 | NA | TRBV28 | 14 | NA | CASSLSGLGEKLFF | TGTGCCAGCAGTTTATCAGGGTTAGGGGAAAAACTGTTTTTT
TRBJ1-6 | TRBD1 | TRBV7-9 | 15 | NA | CASSGGQFYNSPLHF | TGTGCCAGCAGCGGGGGACAGTTCTATAATTCACCCCTCCACTTT
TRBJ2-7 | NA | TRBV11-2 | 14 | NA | CASSLEAFQLEQYF | TGTGCCAGCAGCTTAGAAGCGTTCCAGCTCGAGCAGTACTTC
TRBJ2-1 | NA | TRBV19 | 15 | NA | CASSIDREGDNEQFF | TGTGCCAGTAGTATAGATCGGGAAGGGGACAATGAGCAGTTCTTC
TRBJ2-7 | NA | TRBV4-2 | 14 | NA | CASSQGLGSYEQYF | TGTGCCAGCAGCCAGGGTCTAGGATCCTACGAGCAGTACTTC
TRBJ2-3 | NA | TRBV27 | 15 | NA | CASIGTHTSPDTQYF | TGTGCCAGCATTGGGACTCACACCTCCCCAGATACGCAGTATTTT
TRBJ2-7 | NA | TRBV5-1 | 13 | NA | CASSTTESYEQYF | TGCGCCAGCAGCACGACGGAGAGCTACGAGCAGTACTTC
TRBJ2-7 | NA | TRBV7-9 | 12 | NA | CASGWWAYEQYF | TGTGCCTCGGGGTGGTGGGCCTACGAGCAGTACTTC
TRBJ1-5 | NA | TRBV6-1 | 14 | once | CASSKRGSNQPQHF | TGTGCCAGCAGTAAACGGGGTAGCAATCAGCCCCAGCATTTT
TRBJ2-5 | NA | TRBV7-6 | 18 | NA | CASSFEEFEGVEGETQYF | TGTGCCAGCAGCTTCGAGGAGTTTGAAGGGGTAGAAGGGGAGACCCAGTACTTC